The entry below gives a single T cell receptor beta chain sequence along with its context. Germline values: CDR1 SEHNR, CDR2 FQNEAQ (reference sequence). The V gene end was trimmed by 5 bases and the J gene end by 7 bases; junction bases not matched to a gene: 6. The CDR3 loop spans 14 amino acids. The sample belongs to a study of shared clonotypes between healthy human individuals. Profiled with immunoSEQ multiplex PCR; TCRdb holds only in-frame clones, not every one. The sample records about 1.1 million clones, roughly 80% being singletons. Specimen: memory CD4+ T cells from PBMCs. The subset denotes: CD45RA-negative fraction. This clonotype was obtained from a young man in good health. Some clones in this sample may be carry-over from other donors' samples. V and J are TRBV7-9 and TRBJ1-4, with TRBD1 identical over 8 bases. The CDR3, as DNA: TGTGCCAGCAGCCCAGGGACAGGCGGTGAAAAACTGTTTTTT. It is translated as CASSPGTGGEKLFF.